A selection of T cell receptor beta chains follows, all from one sample in a study of T-cell reconstitution after alpha-beta-depleted transplantation in children. TCRdb re-called the PCR reads with MiXCR, one entry per CDR3 protein. The sample includes 800,000 to 1,000,000 distinct CDR3 sequences, around 30% of them seen just once. The material was PBMCs, mostly from graft donor cells, obtained 360 days after TCRalphabeta/CD19-depleted stem cell transplant. These receptors came from a boy younger than two who had a stem cell transplant for SCID, so the T cells may come from the graft donor. Each CDR3 is given with its conserved first and last residue. D genes are given only for firm matches. Clone size, where shown, is once, few, many, or a class for clones that have expanded.

CDR3	DNA	D	size	length	V	J
CATSRDLRSYANTDTQYF	TGTGCCACCAGCAGAGATCTAAGGTCTTACGCAAACACAGATACGCAGTATTTT	-	-	18	TRBV15	TRBJ2-3
CASSESSRNEQFF	TGTGCCAGCAGTGAATCAAGCCGCAATGAGCAGTTCTTC	-	-	13	TRBV25-1	TRBJ2-1
CASSVGGAHGYTF	TGTGCCAGCAGCGTTGGGGGGGCCCATGGCTACACCTTC	-	-	13	TRBV9	TRBJ1-2
CAWGPDSAPYF	TGTGCCTGGGGTCCGGACTCGGCGCCGTATTTT	-	-	11	TRBV30	TRBJ2-3
CASSYAGYNSPLHF	TGTGCCAGCAGTTACGCAGGGTATAATTCACCCCTCCACTTT	-	-	14	TRBV6-5	TRBJ1-6
CSATTLQEMNTEAFF	TGCAGTGCTACGACCCTACAGGAGATGAACACTGAAGCTTTCTTT	-	-	15	TRBV20-1	TRBJ1-1
CASRRMPETQYF	TGTGCCAGCAGACGAATGCCGGAGACCCAGTACTTC	-	-	12	TRBV5-6	TRBJ2-5
CASSPGLAGGRYEQYF	TGTGCCAGCAGCCCCGGCCTAGCGGGGGGGAGGTACGAGCAGTACTTC	TRBD2	-	16	TRBV7-2	TRBJ2-7
CASSFPGQGDPGNTIYF	TGTGCCAGCAGTTTTCCGGGACAGGGGGATCCTGGAAACACCATATATTTT	TRBD1	few	17	TRBV28	TRBJ1-3
CASSYQVTGRPYEQYF	TGTGCCAGCAGTTACCAGGTCACAGGGCGACCCTACGAGCAGTACTTC	-	few	16	TRBV6-5	TRBJ2-7
CASSHLWAGTGFPLWETQYF	TGCGCCAGCAGCCACCTCTGGGCCGGGACAGGGTTTCCCTTGTGGGAGACCCAGTACTTC	TRBD1	-	20	TRBV4-3	TRBJ2-5
CASSTTGLFAYNEQFF	TGTGCCAGCAGTACTACAGGTCTCTTTGCCTACAATGAGCAGTTCTTC	-	many	16	TRBV6-2/TRBV6-3	TRBJ2-1
CASSHAQGATGYTF	TGTGCCAGCAGCCACGCGCAGGGGGCAACTGGCTACACCTTC	TRBD1	-	14	TRBV7-9	TRBJ1-2
CASSLRARGLTDTQYF	TGTGCCAGCAGTCTCAGAGCGAGGGGGCTCACAGATACGCAGTATTTT	TRBD1	-	16	TRBV6-2/TRBV6-3	TRBJ2-3
CASSLAPGGDYQETQYF	TGTGCCAGCAGCTTAGCCCCAGGGGGGGACTACCAAGAGACCCAGTACTTC	-	few	17	TRBV7-9	TRBJ2-5
CASSSMDRVDTQYF	TGTGCCAGCAGCTCGATGGACAGGGTAGATACGCAGTATTTT	TRBD1	many	14	TRBV7-9	TRBJ2-3
CASRETGAHTIYF	TGTGCCAGCAGGGAGACAGGAGCCCACACCATATATTTT	-	few	13	TRBV12-3/TRBV12-4	TRBJ1-3
CSVARDRGPVGTQYF	TGCAGCGTTGCCCGAGACAGGGGGCCCGTTGGTACGCAGTATTTT	TRBD1	-	15	TRBV29-1	TRBJ2-3
CASSVNNNHGYTF	TGTGCCAGCAGCGTCAATAACAACCATGGCTACACCTTC	-	few	13	TRBV25-1	TRBJ1-2
CASSLKRGEETQYF	TGTGCCAGCAGCTTAAAACGGGGGGAGGAGACCCAGTACTTC	TRBD2	few	14	TRBV7-2	TRBJ2-5
CASSELGVGPQYF	TGTGCCAGCAGTGAATTGGGCGTCGGGCCCCAGTACTTC	-	-	13	TRBV2	TRBJ2-5
CASSLRPRTYEQYF	TGTGCCAGCAGTTTACGGCCGAGGACCTACGAGCAGTACTTC	-	-	14	TRBV27	TRBJ2-7
CATSRQGSEQYF	TGTGCCACCTCACGACAGGGCTCCGAGCAGTACTTC	TRBD1	few	12	TRBV5-5	TRBJ2-7
CASSFFPQTPSYEQYF	TGTGCCAGCAGTTTCTTCCCACAGACTCCCTCCTACGAGCAGTACTTC	-	once	16	TRBV12-3/TRBV12-4	TRBJ2-7
CASSLDPQETQYF	TGCGCCAGCAGCTTGGACCCACAAGAGACCCAGTACTTC	-	-	13	TRBV5-1	TRBJ2-5
CASSQPLRTGYNEQFF	TGTGCCAGCAGCCAACCGTTAAGGACAGGCTACAATGAGCAGTTCTTC	TRBD1	few	16	TRBV3-1	TRBJ2-1
CASSWGLSGGETQYF	TGTGCCAGCAGTTGGGGGCTAAGCGGGGGGGAGACCCAGTACTTC	TRBD2	few	15	TRBV6-5	TRBJ2-5
CSVEVGELAAYNEQFF	TGCAGCGTTGAAGTGGGAGAACTAGCGGCCTACAATGAGCAGTTCTTC	TRBD2	-	16	TRBV29-1	TRBJ2-1
CSVEDAGLLAGGTDTQYF	TGCAGCGTTGAAGATGCGGGCCTACTAGCGGGCGGCACAGATACGCAGTATTTT	TRBD2	-	18	TRBV29-1	TRBJ2-3
CSARFGIGSGYTF	TGCAGTGCTAGATTTGGGATTGGAAGTGGCTACACCTTC	-	few	13	TRBV20-1	TRBJ1-2
CASSLEGETQYF	TGTGCCAGCAGTTTAGAAGGGGAGACCCAGTACTTC	-	many	12	TRBV5-1	TRBJ2-5
CASSLVGRGNSPLHF	TGCGCCAGCAGCTTGGTGGGACGGGGTAATTCACCCCTCCACTTT	-	few	15	TRBV5-1	TRBJ1-6
CASSRRLTYNEQFF	TGTGCCAGCAGCCGCCGTTTGACCTACAATGAGCAGTTCTTC	-	-	14	TRBV14	TRBJ2-1
CASSLVQFSGANVLTF	TGTGCCAGCAGCTTAGTTCAATTCTCTGGGGCCAACGTCCTGACTTTC	-	few	16	TRBV7-2	TRBJ2-6
CASSTNTEAFF	TGCGCCAGCAGCACGAACACTGAAGCTTTCTTT	-	many	11	TRBV5-1	TRBJ1-1
CASSLGPGQKMVGYTF	TGTGCCAGCAGTTTGGGACCGGGACAGAAAATGGTTGGCTACACCTTC	TRBD1	-	16	TRBV12-3/TRBV12-4	TRBJ1-2
CASSAAPFQGETQYF	TGTGCCAGCAGCGCCGCCCCGTTTCAGGGGGAGACCCAGTACTTC	-	-	15	TRBV9	TRBJ2-5
CASKAWNTEAFF	TGTGCCAGCAAGGCCTGGAACACTGAAGCTTTCTTT	-	few	12	TRBV28	TRBJ1-1
CASSQPVPTGELFF	TGCGCCAGCAGCCAACCAGTGCCTACCGGGGAGCTGTTTTTT	-	few	14	TRBV4-1	TRBJ2-2
CSATTGGQETQYF	TGCAGTGCTACGACAGGGGGGCAGGAGACCCAGTACTTC	TRBD1	-	13	TRBV20-1	TRBJ2-5
CSARDPGPNTGELFF	TGCAGTGCTAGAGATCCAGGTCCGAACACCGGGGAGCTGTTTTTT	-	-	15	TRBV20-1	TRBJ2-2
CASSQANWGPAEQYF	TGTGCCAGCAGCCAAGCGAATTGGGGGCCCGCGGAGCAGTACTTC	-	-	15	TRBV3-1	TRBJ2-7